The rows below give T cell receptor beta chains drawn from one sample of a study of T cell responses to AZD1222 COVID-19 vaccine. Libraries were prepared by immunoSEQ multiplex PCR; TCRdb keeps only in-frame clonotypes and omits some of them. Among approximately 110,000 clones listed, about 90% were seen once. The source material was peripheral blood, sampled on day 0 of AZD1222 vaccination. Receptor source: an adult in good health. Both conserved end residues are part of each CDR3. Each record gives: V gene, J gene, CDR3 length, CDR3 protein.

V: TRBV18; J: TRBJ2-7; length: 15; CDR3: CASSPFGGARDEQYF
V: TRBV19; J: TRBJ2-1; length: 18; CDR3: CASSIRQAGGIRYNEQFF
V: TRBV19; J: TRBJ1-5; length: 12; CDR3: CASSIEGQPQHF
V: TRBV20-1; J: TRBJ2-7; length: 14; CDR3: CSASPGTDSGEQYF
V: TRBV19; J: TRBJ2-7; length: 14; CDR3: CASSSRTSEYEQYF
V: TRBV3-1/TRBV3-2; J: TRBJ1-4; length: 17; CDR3: CASSQDDAIPTNEKLFF
V: TRBV29-1; J: TRBJ2-7; length: 16; CDR3: CSVDGLGDQRAYEQYF
V: TRBV7-6; J: TRBJ2-1; length: 13; CDR3: CASSLDHYNEQFF
V: TRBV29-1; J: TRBJ1-3; length: 15; CDR3: CSVGQAGTAGNTIYF
V: TRBV6-5; J: TRBJ2-7; length: 13; CDR3: CASDRGNSYEQYF
V: TRBV12-3/TRBV12-4; J: TRBJ1-5; length: 13; CDR3: CASSLSKNQPQHF
V: TRBV6-5; J: TRBJ1-6; length: 16; CDR3: CASSYSGGSYNSPLHF
V: TRBV5-1; J: TRBJ1-2; length: 13; CDR3: CASSFTANYGYTF
V: TRBV29-1; J: TRBJ2-3; length: 14; CDR3: CSVATGNVGDTQYF
V: TRBV11-3; J: TRBJ2-7; length: 12; CDR3: CASSLDRYEQYF
V: TRBV3-1/TRBV3-2; J: TRBJ2-1; length: 18; CDR3: CASSQVPGQGASYNEQFF
V: TRBV7-9; J: TRBJ1-2; length: 16; CDR3: CASSLEVAGGPYGYTF
V: TRBV10-1; J: TRBJ2-3; length: 16; CDR3: CASSGRGGTSTDTQYF
V: TRBV7-9; J: TRBJ2-7; length: 15; CDR3: CASSWGQGVTYEQYF
V: TRBV19; J: TRBJ2-2; length: 15; CDR3: CASSAPGGGTGELFF
V: TRBV12-5; J: TRBJ2-7; length: 11; CDR3: CASGLTYEQYF
V: TRBV11-2; J: TRBJ2-7; length: 14; CDR3: CASSFARGSYEQYF
V: TRBV7-2; J: TRBJ2-3; length: 14; CDR3: CATPRGGRPDTQYF